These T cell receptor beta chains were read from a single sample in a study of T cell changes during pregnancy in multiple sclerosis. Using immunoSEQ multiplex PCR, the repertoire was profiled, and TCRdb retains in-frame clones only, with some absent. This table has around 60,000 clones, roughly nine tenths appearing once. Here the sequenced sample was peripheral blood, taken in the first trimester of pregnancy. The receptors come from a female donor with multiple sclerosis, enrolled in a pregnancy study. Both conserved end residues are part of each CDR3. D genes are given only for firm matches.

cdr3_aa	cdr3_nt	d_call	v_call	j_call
CASSLYGSNTGELFF	TGTGCCAGCAGCTTATACGGTTCGAACACCGGGGAGCTGTTTTTT	NA	TRBV7-9	TRBJ2-2
CASSQREAGGSTDTQYF	TGTGCCAGCAGCCAACGGGAGGCGGGGGGAAGCACAGATACGCAGTATTTT	TRBD2	TRBV7-6	TRBJ2-3
CAWSGHSRFSGNTIYF	TGTGCCTGGAGTGGACATTCCAGATTCTCTGGAAACACCATATATTTT	NA	TRBV30	TRBJ1-3
CASSPGGQVRQREKLFF	TGTGCCAGCAGCCCTGGAGGGCAGGTTCGACAGCGTGAAAAACTGTTTTTT	NA	TRBV7-9	TRBJ1-4
CASKGRSDSYNEQFF	TGTGCCAGCAAGGGGCGGTCAGACTCCTACAATGAGCAGTTCTTC	NA	TRBV2	TRBJ2-1
CASSLGQGNTDTQYF	TGTGCCAGCAGCTTGGGTCAGGGCAACACAGATACGCAGTATTTT	NA	TRBV5-4	TRBJ2-3
CASSGPGQGSIDTQYF	TGTGCCAGCAGCGGACCGGGACAGGGGAGCATAGATACGCAGTATTTT	TRBD1	TRBV9	TRBJ2-3
CASSASGGALTLYEQYF	TGTGCCAGCAGTGCTAGCGGGGGGGCCCTAACTCTCTACGAGCAGTACTTC	TRBD2	TRBV6-1	TRBJ2-7
CASSSQGRQPQHF	TGTGCCAGCAGCTCGCAGGGTAGGCAGCCCCAGCATTTT	NA	TRBV7-3	TRBJ1-5
CASSLEGMSYTF	TGTGCCAGCAGCTTAGAGGGTATGAGCTACACCTTC	NA	TRBV7-3	TRBJ1-2
CSVLPGRGGTDTQYF	TGCAGCGTCCTACCAGGTCGGGGGGGGACAGATACGCAGTATTTT	TRBD2	TRBV29-1	TRBJ2-3
CASSGSATGELFF	TGTGCCAGCAGTGGTAGCGCGACCGGGGAGCTGTTTTTT	NA	TRBV2	TRBJ2-2
CASSRDRGTEAFF	TGTGCCAGCAGCCGAGACAGGGGCACTGAAGCTTTCTTT	TRBD1	TRBV6-5	TRBJ1-1
CASSDIVYGYTF	TGTGCCAGCAGCGACATAGTCTATGGCTACACCTTC	NA	TRBV6-5	TRBJ1-2